This is a list of T cell receptor beta chains from one sample in a study of blood T cell repertoires in COVID-19. Libraries were prepared by immunoSEQ multiplex PCR; TCRdb keeps only in-frame clonotypes and omits some of them. The sample contains hundreds of thousands of clones, around nine tenths of which appear only once. What was sequenced was PBMCs or T cells enriched from blood (not recorded which). The source of these receptors is a woman aged 40 to 50 who had recovered from COVID-19. Each CDR3 is given with its conserved first and last residue. The order of the fields is D gene, clone size, J gene, V gene, CDR3 length, CDR3 protein, CDR3 DNA. The D gene is left open where the match is weak. Only part of the rows carry a size: once, few, many, or a class if the clone is expanded.

D gene: TRBD1; clone size: few; J gene: TRBJ1-2; V gene: TRBV3-1/TRBV3-2; CDR3 length: 17; CDR3 protein: CASSPRDSQFSNYGYTF; CDR3 DNA: TGTGCCAGCAGCCCCCGGGACAGCCAGTTCTCTAACTATGGCTACACCTTC
D gene: -; clone size: once; J gene: TRBJ2-4; V gene: TRBV28; CDR3 length: 13; CDR3 protein: CASTPGAKNIQYF; CDR3 DNA: TGTGCCAGCACCCCGGGGGCCAAAAACATTCAGTACTTC
D gene: TRBD2; clone size: -; J gene: TRBJ2-1; V gene: TRBV7-2; CDR3 length: 18; CDR3 protein: CASSPIRSVGGGNNEQFF; CDR3 DNA: TGTGCCAGCAGCCCCATCCGTTCGGTGGGGGGGGGTAACAATGAGCAGTTCTTC
D gene: TRBD2; clone size: -; J gene: TRBJ2-3; V gene: TRBV24-1; CDR3 length: 15; CDR3 protein: CATSDLAGVPDTQYF; CDR3 DNA: TGTGCCACCAGTGATCTAGCGGGAGTTCCAGATACGCAGTATTTT
D gene: TRBD2; clone size: -; J gene: TRBJ2-7; V gene: TRBV2; CDR3 length: 15; CDR3 protein: CASTLRTSGSSEQYF; CDR3 DNA: TGTGCCAGCACCCTCCGGACTAGCGGGAGTTCCGAGCAGTACTTC
D gene: -; clone size: -; J gene: TRBJ2-3; V gene: TRBV3-1/TRBV3-2; CDR3 length: 15; CDR3 protein: CASSRTRLSTDTQYF; CDR3 DNA: TGTGCCAGCAGCCGCACCCGACTGAGCACAGATACGCAGTATTTT
D gene: TRBD1; clone size: -; J gene: TRBJ2-1; V gene: TRBV7-3; CDR3 length: 18; CDR3 protein: CASSLRRRGQGAWNEQFF; CDR3 DNA: TGTGCCAGCAGCTTAAGGAGGAGGGGACAGGGGGCGTGGAATGAGCAGTTCTTC
D gene: TRBD1; clone size: -; J gene: TRBJ1-4; V gene: TRBV2; CDR3 length: 16; CDR3 protein: CASYRDRGDGNEKLFF; CDR3 DNA: TGTGCCAGCTACCGGGACAGGGGTGACGGTAATGAAAAACTGTTTTTT
D gene: -; clone size: -; J gene: TRBJ2-5; V gene: TRBV21-1; CDR3 length: 13; CDR3 protein: CASGDSPVGTQYF; CDR3 DNA: TGTGCCAGCGGGGACTCCCCCGTGGGGACCCAGTACTTC
D gene: TRBD2; clone size: once; J gene: TRBJ2-5; V gene: TRBV28; CDR3 length: 16; CDR3 protein: CASSPRLAGGLETQYF; CDR3 DNA: TGTGCCAGCAGTCCCAGACTAGCGGGGGGCCTGGAGACCCAGTACTTC
D gene: -; clone size: -; J gene: TRBJ2-1; V gene: TRBV6-5; CDR3 length: 11; CDR3 protein: CASSRQDEQFF; CDR3 DNA: TGTGCCAGCAGTCGTCAGGATGAGCAGTTCTTC
D gene: -; clone size: -; J gene: TRBJ2-7; V gene: TRBV20-1; CDR3 length: 11; CDR3 protein: CSATQPDEQYF; CDR3 DNA: TGCAGTGCTACACAGCCAGACGAGCAGTACTTC
D gene: TRBD1; clone size: -; J gene: TRBJ2-7; V gene: TRBV28; CDR3 length: 17; CDR3 protein: CASSTRGTGGISYEQYF; CDR3 DNA: TGTGCCAGCAGTACCAGGGGGACAGGGGGTATATCCTACGAGCAGTACTTC
D gene: -; clone size: -; J gene: TRBJ2-1; V gene: TRBV5-4; CDR3 length: 15; CDR3 protein: CASSRTGGLNNEQFF; CDR3 DNA: TGTGCCAGCAGTCGAACGGGGGGCCTGAACAATGAGCAGTTCTTC
D gene: TRBD2; clone size: -; J gene: TRBJ2-5; V gene: TRBV29-1; CDR3 length: 10; CDR3 protein: CSVGGETQYF; CDR3 DNA: TGCAGCGTGGGGGGGGAGACCCAGTACTTC
D gene: -; clone size: -; J gene: TRBJ2-1; V gene: TRBV11-1; CDR3 length: 16; CDR3 protein: CASSHPRRASYNEQFF; CDR3 DNA: TGTGCCAGCAGCCACCCGAGGAGGGCATCCTACAATGAGCAGTTCTTC
D gene: -; clone size: -; J gene: TRBJ2-2; V gene: TRBV28; CDR3 length: 13; CDR3 protein: CASSGTSTGELFF; CDR3 DNA: TGTGCCAGCTCCGGGACATCAACCGGGGAGCTGTTTTTT
D gene: TRBD1; clone size: once; J gene: TRBJ2-5; V gene: TRBV11-2; CDR3 length: 14; CDR3 protein: CASSLAGGWETQYF; CDR3 DNA: TGTGCCAGCAGCTTAGCAGGGGGCTGGGAGACCCAGTACTTC
D gene: -; clone size: -; J gene: TRBJ1-4; V gene: TRBV18; CDR3 length: 16; CDR3 protein: CASSPGGPTTNEKLFF; CDR3 DNA: TGTGCCAGCTCCCCAGGAGGTCCAACAACTAATGAAAAACTGTTTTTT
D gene: -; clone size: -; J gene: TRBJ2-2; V gene: TRBV2; CDR3 length: 16; CDR3 protein: CASREQGASNTGELFF; CDR3 DNA: TGTGCCAGCAGAGAACAAGGGGCCTCAAACACCGGGGAGCTGTTTTTT
D gene: -; clone size: -; J gene: TRBJ2-7; V gene: TRBV6-5; CDR3 length: 13; CDR3 protein: CASRGGIYYEQYF; CDR3 DNA: TGTGCCAGCAGAGGCGGGATCTACTACGAGCAGTACTTC
D gene: -; clone size: -; J gene: TRBJ2-1; V gene: TRBV28; CDR3 length: 15; CDR3 protein: CASSQWEASYNEQFF; CDR3 DNA: TGTGCCAGCAGTCAATGGGAGGCCTCCTACAATGAGCAGTTCTTC
D gene: -; clone size: -; J gene: TRBJ2-3; V gene: TRBV7-9; CDR3 length: 14; CDR3 protein: CASSLGVRGDTQYF; CDR3 DNA: TGTGCCAGCAGCCTCGGAGTGCGCGGAGATACGCAGTATTTT
D gene: TRBD2; clone size: -; J gene: TRBJ2-7; V gene: TRBV9; CDR3 length: 14; CDR3 protein: CASSVARGGDEQYF; CDR3 DNA: TGTGCCAGCAGCGTGGCGCGGGGGGGCGACGAGCAGTACTTC
D gene: TRBD2; clone size: -; J gene: TRBJ2-3; V gene: TRBV9; CDR3 length: 16; CDR3 protein: CASSVVPSGGWDTQYF; CDR3 DNA: TGTGCCAGCAGCGTAGTCCCTAGCGGGGGGTGGGATACGCAGTATTTT
D gene: TRBD1; clone size: many; J gene: TRBJ1-2; V gene: TRBV28; CDR3 length: 15; CDR3 protein: CASSPGGQGDYGYTF; CDR3 DNA: TGTGCCAGCAGTCCCGGCGGACAGGGGGATTACGGCTACACCTTC
D gene: TRBD1; clone size: -; J gene: TRBJ1-1; V gene: TRBV2; CDR3 length: 15; CDR3 protein: CASSDTGVSDTEAFF; CDR3 DNA: TGTGCCAGCAGTGATACAGGGGTTAGTGACACTGAAGCTTTCTTT
D gene: -; clone size: once; J gene: TRBJ2-4; V gene: TRBV19; CDR3 length: 15; CDR3 protein: CASSPSQFGKNIQYF; CDR3 DNA: TGTGCCAGTAGTCCTTCGCAGTTTGGCAAAAACATTCAGTACTTC
D gene: -; clone size: -; J gene: TRBJ2-7; V gene: TRBV27; CDR3 length: 14; CDR3 protein: CASSYRSGFHEQYF; CDR3 DNA: TGTGCCAGCAGTTATCGGAGCGGTTTCCACGAGCAGTACTTC
D gene: TRBD1; clone size: -; J gene: TRBJ1-2; V gene: TRBV6-5; CDR3 length: 14; CDR3 protein: CASSFAGTAGGYTF; CDR3 DNA: TGTGCCAGCAGTTTCGCCGGGACAGCGGGCGGCTACACCTTC
D gene: TRBD1; clone size: -; J gene: TRBJ2-7; V gene: TRBV9; CDR3 length: 15; CDR3 protein: CASSSRTGPAYEQYF; CDR3 DNA: TGTGCCAGCAGCTCTCGGACAGGGCCCGCCTACGAGCAGTACTTC
D gene: TRBD1; clone size: -; J gene: TRBJ2-5; V gene: TRBV29-1; CDR3 length: 13; CDR3 protein: CSVSPGTEETQYF; CDR3 DNA: TGCAGCGTTAGCCCCGGGACAGAGGAGACCCAGTACTTC
D gene: TRBD1; clone size: few; J gene: TRBJ1-4; V gene: TRBV19; CDR3 length: 18; CDR3 protein: CASSSLTGFRVSNEKLFF; CDR3 DNA: TGTGCCAGTAGTTCGTTGACAGGGTTTCGGGTCTCTAATGAAAAACTGTTTTTT
D gene: -; clone size: -; J gene: TRBJ1-1; V gene: TRBV28; CDR3 length: 13; CDR3 protein: CASSTQGRAGAFF; CDR3 DNA: TGTGCCAGCAGTACTCAGGGGCGGGCGGGAGCTTTCTTT